This TCR beta chain comes out of a study of T cell changes during pregnancy in multiple sclerosis. The data were produced by immunoSEQ multiplex PCR, yet TCRdb's version contains in-frame clones alone and is incomplete. The sample records 40,000 or so clones, 90% being singletons. CDR3 length equals 16 residues. The germline V gene encodes CDR1 MNHEY and CDR2 SVGAGI. J was trimmed by 8 bases and V by 2 bases; bases with no gene match: 7. The source was peripheral blood, collected in the third trimester of pregnancy. This TCR was sampled from a female donor in good health, enrolled as a control in a pregnancy study. The chain is built from TRBV6-5 and TRBJ1-6, with 9 bases matching TRBD1. CDR3 sequence reads: CASSYPGGQGHSPLHF. DNA of the CDR3: TGTGCCAGCAGTTACCCCGGGGGACAGGGACATTCACCCCTCCACTTT.